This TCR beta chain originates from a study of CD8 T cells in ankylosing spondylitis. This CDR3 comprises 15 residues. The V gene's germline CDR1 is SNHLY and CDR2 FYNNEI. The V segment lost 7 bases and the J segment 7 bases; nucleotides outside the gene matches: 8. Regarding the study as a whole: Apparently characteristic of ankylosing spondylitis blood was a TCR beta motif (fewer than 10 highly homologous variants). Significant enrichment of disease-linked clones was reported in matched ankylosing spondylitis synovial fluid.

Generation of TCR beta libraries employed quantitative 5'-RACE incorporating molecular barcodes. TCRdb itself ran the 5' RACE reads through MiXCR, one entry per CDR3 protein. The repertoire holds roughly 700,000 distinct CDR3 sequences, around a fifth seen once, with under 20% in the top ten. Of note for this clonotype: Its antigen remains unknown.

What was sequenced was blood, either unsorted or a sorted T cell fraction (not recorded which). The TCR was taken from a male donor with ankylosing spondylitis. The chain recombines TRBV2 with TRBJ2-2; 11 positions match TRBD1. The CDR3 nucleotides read TGTGCCAGCACCTGGACAGGGGGCGCGGGCGGGGAGCTGTTTTTT. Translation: CASTWTGGAGGELFF.